This T cell receptor beta chain originates from a study of blood T cell repertoires in COVID-19. Study in general: The United States, Italy and Spain provided the acute and convalescent COVID-19 samples. The analysed material was cDNA or gDNA that came from T cells, B-cell-depleted T cells, or PBMCs.

Per the original data handling: Amplification with reference gene primers provided the estimates of nucleated cell counts. This table comes from immunoSEQ multiplex PCR, and its TCRdb copy is limited to in-frame clones, with some not included. Clone size and V and J calls were adopted from that table, with D and trimming inferred from the DNA. The sample includes 150,000 to 200,000 clones, over 80% of them seen just once. Germline assignment: CDR1 MDHEN and CDR2 SYDVKM. The ends were cut back, 3 bases at V and 6 bases at J, with 9 bases in the middle. This CDR3 is 12 amino acids long. Sequencing was performed on peripheral blood. The receptor was isolated from a woman between 40 and 55 years old with acute or convalescent COVID-19. The rearrangement uses TRBV28 and TRBJ2-7; D uncertain. This chain's CDR3 is CASSFNSREQYF. As DNA, the CDR3 is TGTGCCAGCAGTTTTAACTCCCGCGAGCAGTACTTC.